What follows are 22 T cell receptor beta chains derived from one specimen sequenced in a study of blood T cell repertoires in COVID-19. TCRdb's table, derived via immunoSEQ multiplex PCR, lists solely in-frame clones and lacks some. The table has around 220,000 clones, under 85% seen once. Material: peripheral blood. All receptors come from a woman older than 75 with COVID-19, enrolled during active disease.

This sequence joins TRBV6-1 and TRBJ1-3, with a weak D call TRBD1 (5 bases). CDR3 length: 18 residues. The germline V and J ends were trimmed by 1 base and 1 base, with 17 bases remaining between them. Germline V CDR1 and CDR2: MNHNS, SASEGT. The DNA for the CDR3 is TGTGCCAGCAGTGAAGGAAGGTGGAGTCGGGGGTCTGGAAACACCATATATTTT. Amino acids: CASSEGRWSRGSGNTIYF.

The V and J genes are TRBV9 and TRBJ2-7; 9 bases fit TRBD1. The CDR3 sequence is 15 residues long. V dropped 3 bases and J dropped 5; count of bases not matched to a gene: 9. CDR1 is SGDLS, CDR2 YYNGEE, per germline. CDR3 sequence: CASSATGQGWNEQYF. In DNA, the CDR3 is TGTGCCAGCAGCGCTACGGGACAGGGATGGAACGAGCAGTACTTC.

On this clone: Other DNA sequences in this sample translate to the same CDR3. V is TRBV7-9 and J is TRBJ1-6; a possible D gene is TRBD1 (5 bases). This CDR3 is built from 13 residues. Looked up from germline, CDR1 is SEHNR and CDR2 is FQNEAQ (reference sequence). V lost 3 bases, J lost 7 bases, and 7 bases lay in between. The CDR3 region is CASSLEGNSPLHF. The CDR3 bases are TGTGCCAGCAGCTTGGAGGGGAATTCACCCCTCCACTTT.

V is TRBV3-1 (or the pseudogene TRBV3-2) and J is TRBJ1-5, with TRBD1 matching 8 bases. Germline assignment: CDR1 LGHDT and CDR2 YNNKEL (reference sequence). The V and J ends lost 8 bases and 9 bases, in that order; junction bases with no gene match: 6. This CDR3 comprises 12 residues. The CDR3 loop reads CASRQGPGPQHF. CDR3 coding DNA: TGTGCCAGCCGACAGGGGCCAGGGCCCCAGCATTTT.

The genes are TRBV6-1 and TRBJ2-7; D call uncertain. Germline CDR1 is MNHNS and CDR2 is SASEGT. This CDR3 comprises 17 residues. Trimming took 0 bases from V and 2 from J, leaving 17 bases between them. CDR3 sequence: CASSEARGGSRAYEQYF. CDR3 sequence (DNA): TGTGCCAGCAGTGAAGCTCGAGGCGGCTCCAGAGCCTACGAGCAGTACTTC.

This clone was seen a few times. The CDR3 DNA reads TGCACCAGCAGCCGGACAGGGTTCTGCACTGAAGCTTTCTTT. Translating gives CTSSRTGFCTEAFF. The genes are TRBV1 and TRBJ1-1; the D segment call TRBD1 is taken from the table without a DNA check. TRBV1 is a pseudogene. This CDR3 contains 14 residues.

This chain uses TRBV2 with TRBJ2-2; D perhaps matches TRBD1 (5 bases). The CDR3 has 14 amino acids. With 6 bases removed from V and 1 base from J, the gap between germline ends came to 9 bases. Germline V CDR1 and CDR2: SNHLY, FYNNEI. The chain's CDR3 is CASSQTVNTGELFF. CDR3 in DNA: TGTGCCAGCAGCCAGACAGTGAACACCGGGGAGCTGTTTTTT.

The rearrangement links TRBV11-2 to TRBJ1-1; 11 positions agree with TRBD1. J was trimmed by 10 bases and V by 5 bases; bases with no gene match: 9. The CDR3 covers 14 residues. Germline CDR1 SGHAT, CDR2 FQNNGV. The DNA for the CDR3 is TGTGCCAGCAGCCGGGGACAGGGGGAGGAGCGAGCTTTCTTT. Amino acids: CASSRGQGEERAFF. The complete variable domain, with remaining parts taken from reference TRBV11-2 and TRBJ1-1, reads EAGVAQSPRYKIIEKRQSVAFWCNPISGHATLYWYQQILGQGPKLLIQFQNNGVVDDSQLPKDRFSAERLKGVDSTLKIQPAKLEDSAVYLCASSRGQGEERAFFGQGTRLTVV.

The chain combines TRBV7-2 with TRBJ2-3; 12 bases are a match to TRBD2. Germline assignment: CDR1 SGHTA and CDR2 FQGNSA. The CDR3 covers 16 residues. V shed 6 bases, J shed 5 bases, and the junction held 9 bases outside the gene matches. CDR3 nucleotide sequence: TGTGCCAGCAGTAGAACTACGGGACTAGCGGGAGATACGCAGTATTTT. Protein sequence: CASSRTTGLAGDTQYF.

The chain employs TRBV9 and TRBJ2-4; TRBD1 aligns across 8 bases. V was pared by 0 bases and J by 7 bases, with 6 bases of the junction left unmatched. This CDR3 is 15 amino acids long. Per the germline V gene, CDR1 is SGDLS and CDR2 is YYNGEE. The CDR3 sequence is CASSVGSRGLNIQYF. The CDR3 bases are TGTGCCAGCAGCGTAGGGTCCAGGGGGCTGAACATTCAGTACTTC.

About this clone itself: The sample contains more than one DNA sequence encoding this CDR3. The gene calls are TRBV11-3 and TRBJ2-1, with 7 bases lining up with TRBD2. The CDR3 totals 13 residues. J lost 7 bases, V lost 3 bases, and 3 bases had no gene match. Looked up from germline, CDR1 is SGHNT and CDR2 is YENEEA. The CDR3 loop is CASSLEGGNEQFF. CDR3 sequence (DNA): TGTGCCAGCAGCTTGGAGGGAGGGAATGAGCAGTTCTTC. The variable domain in full, with the rest retrieved from reference TRBV11-3 and TRBJ2-1, is EAGVVQSPRYKIIEKKQPVAFWCNPISGHNTLYWYLQNLGQGPELLIRYENEEAVDDSQLPKDRFSAERLKGVDSTLKIQPAELGDSAVYLCASSLEGGNEQFFGPGTRLTVL.

The rearrangement uses TRBV5-1 and TRBJ1-2, with D perhaps TRBD1 (5 bases). CDR1 is SGHRS, CDR2 YFSETQ, per germline. This CDR3 has 16 residues. V was pared by 4 bases and J by 0 bases, with 16 bases between. The CDR3 sequence is CASSPGPGGANYGYTF. The DNA of the CDR3 is TGCGCCAGCAGCCCCGGTCCCGGGGGGGCTAACTATGGCTACACCTTC. The variable domain in full, with the rest retrieved from reference TRBV5-1 and TRBJ1-2, is KAGVTQTPRYLIKTRGQQVTLSCSPISGHRSVSWYQQTPGQGLQFLFEYFSETQRNKGNFPGRFSGRQFSNSRSEMNVSTLELGDSALYLCASSPGPGGANYGYTFGSGTRLTVV.

CDR3 residues: CASSPGGVANYGYTF. The CDR3 DNA is TGTGCCAGCAGCCCCGGGGGGGTAGCTAACTATGGCTACACCTTC. The chain carries TRBV14 and TRBJ1-2, with D possibly matching TRBD1 (5 bases). The germline CDR1 and CDR2 sequences are SGHDN and FVKESK. Trimming stripped 4 bases from V and 0 bases from J, with 12 bases between. CDR3 length: 15 residues.

A few counts support this clone. This CDR3 is CASSSSPPLAGGTQYF. Here the CDR3 DNA reads TGTGCCAGCAGCTCCTCGCCGCCGTTAGCGGGGGGGACCCAGTACTTC. V gene TRBV7-8 combines with J gene TRBJ2-5; 10 nucleotides agree with TRBD2. This CDR3 has 16 amino acids. J gave up 7 bases and V 4 bases, and 12 bases lay outside the gene matches. The V gene's germline CDR1 is SGHVS and CDR2 FQNEAQ. Full variable domain (missing parts from reference TRBV7-8 and TRBJ2-5): GAGVSQSPRYKVAKRGQDVALRCDPISGHVSLFWYQQALGQGPEFLTYFQNEAQLDKSGLPSDRFFAERPEGSVSTLKIQRTQQEDSAVYLCASSSSPPLAGGTQYFGPGTRLLVL.

This clone is a singleton in its sample. The chain carries TRBV7-3 and TRBJ2-2, with D tentatively TRBD2 (5 bases). Trimming stripped 3 bases from V and 4 bases from J, with 9 bases between. The germline gives CDR1 SGHTA, CDR2 FQGTGA. The CDR3 has 14 amino acids. The CDR3 DNA reads as TGTGCCAGCAGCTTTAGGCGGGCCACCGGGGAGCTGTTTTTT. It yields the protein CASSFRRATGELFF.

J is TRBJ2-3 and V is TRBV6-2 or TRBV6-3, with 8 bases aligning to TRBD2. Trimming cost V 4 bases and J 1 base; bases outside gene matches: 4. This CDR3 has 15 amino acids. From germline, CDR1 is MNHEY and CDR2 SVGEGT. This CDR3 reads CASSSPAGGTDTQYF. Written as DNA, the CDR3 is TGTGCCAGCAGTTCCCCAGCGGGGGGCACAGATACGCAGTATTTT.

This clone was picked up a small number of times. This CDR3 reads CASSLEGLAGEREQFF. The CDR3 DNA sequence: TGTGCCAGCAGCTTAGAGGGACTAGCGGGAGAGCGAGAGCAGTTCTTC. V and J are TRBV11-1 and TRBJ2-1; 14 positions match TRBD2. V dropped 1 base and J dropped 10; count of bases not matched to a gene: 6. CDR1 is SGHAT, CDR2 FQDESV, per germline (reference sequence). CDR3 length equals 16 residues. The full variable domain, rest sourced from reference TRBV11-1 and TRBJ2-1, is EAEVAQSPRYKITEKSQAVAFWCDPISGHATLYWYRQILGQGPELLVQFQDESVVDDSQLPKDRFSAERLKGVDSTLKIQPAELGDSAMYLCASSLEGLAGEREQFFGPGTRLTVL.

The CDR3 nucleotides read TGCGCCAGCAGCCTACCGACAGATAACTATGGCTACACCTTC. Residues: CASSLPTDNYGYTF. This rearrangement joins TRBV5-1 to TRBJ1-2, with D perhaps matching TRBD1 (5 bases). The CDR3 length is 14 residues. V was pared by 4 bases and J by 1 base, with 11 bases between. The germline CDR1 and CDR2 sequences are SGHRS and YFSETQ. Looking up the rest from reference TRBV5-1 and TRBJ1-2 gives the full variable domain: KAGVTQTPRYLIKTRGQQVTLSCSPISGHRSVSWYQQTPGQGLQFLFEYFSETQRNKGNFPGRFSGRQFSNSRSEMNVSTLELGDSALYLCASSLPTDNYGYTFGSGTRLTVV.

The chain uses TRBV19 and TRBJ2-7, with D maybe TRBD1 (6 bases). The CDR3 extends over 14 amino acids. V was cut by 3 bases and J by 3 bases, with 12 bases left in between. Germline loops: CDR1 LNHDA, CDR2 SQIVND (reference sequence). The CDR3 region has the DNA TGTGCCAGTAGTATTTCGGGACACTTCTACGAGCAGTACTTC. It is translated as CASSISGHFYEQYF.

The chain recombines TRBV9 with TRBJ1-5, with 7 bases fitting TRBD1. Germline CDR1 SGDLS, CDR2 YYNGEE. The junction had 1 base not matched to a gene; V was cut back by 0 bases and J by 1 base. The CDR3 runs to 15 residues. CDR3 residues: CASSVEGQSNQPQHF. CDR3 coding DNA: TGTGCCAGCAGCGTAGAGGGACAGAGCAATCAGCCCCAGCATTTT.

CDR3 coding DNA: TGCGCCAGCAGCTTGGGCGCGGCAGCCGAAGTGAACACCGGGGAGCTGTTTTTT. This codes for CASSLGAAAEVNTGELFF. The chain employs TRBV5-1 and TRBJ2-2; D is unclear. V was shortened by 0 bases and J by 1 base, with 16 bases between the two germline ends. CDR3 length equals 18 residues. Germline lookup yields CDR1 SGHRS and CDR2 YFSETQ.

The CDR3 region is CASSSRQGDGYTF. The CDR3 DNA sequence: TGTGCCAGCAGTTCACGACAGGGTGATGGCTACACCTTC. This chain links TRBV6-5 with TRBJ1-2, with 7 bases matching TRBD1. Germline V gene sequence: CDR1 MNHEY, CDR2 SVGAGI. The J segment lost 6 bases and the V segment lost 4 bases, leaving 5 bases of the junction unmatched. The CDR3 covers 13 residues.